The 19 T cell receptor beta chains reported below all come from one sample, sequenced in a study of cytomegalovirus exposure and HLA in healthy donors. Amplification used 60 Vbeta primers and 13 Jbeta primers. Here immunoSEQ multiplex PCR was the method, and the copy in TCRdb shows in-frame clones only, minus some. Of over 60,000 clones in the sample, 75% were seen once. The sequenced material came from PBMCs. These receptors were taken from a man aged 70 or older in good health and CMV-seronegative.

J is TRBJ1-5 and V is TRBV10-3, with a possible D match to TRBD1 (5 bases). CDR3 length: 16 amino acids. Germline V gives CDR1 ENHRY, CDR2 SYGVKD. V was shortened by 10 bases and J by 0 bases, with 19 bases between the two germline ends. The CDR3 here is CASGAGGDHSNQPQHF. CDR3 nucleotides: TGTGCCAGCGGGGCAGGAGGAGATCATAGCAATCAGCCCCAGCATTTT.

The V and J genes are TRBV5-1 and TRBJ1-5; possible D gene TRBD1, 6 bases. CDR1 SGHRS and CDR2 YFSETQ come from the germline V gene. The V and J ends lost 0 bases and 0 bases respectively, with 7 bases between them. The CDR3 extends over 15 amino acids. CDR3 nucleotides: TGCGCCAGCAGCTTGGAGGGGGATAGCAATCAGCCCCAGCATTTT. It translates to CASSLEGDSNQPQHF.

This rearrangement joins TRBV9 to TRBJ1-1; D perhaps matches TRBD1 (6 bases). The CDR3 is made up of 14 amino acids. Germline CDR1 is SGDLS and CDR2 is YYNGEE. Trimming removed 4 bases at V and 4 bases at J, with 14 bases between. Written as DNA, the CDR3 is TGTGCCAGCAGCTATGACAGGATGGCCACTGAAGCTTTCTTT. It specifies CASSYDRMATEAFF. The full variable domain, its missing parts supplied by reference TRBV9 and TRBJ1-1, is DSGVTQTPKHLITATGQRVTLRCSPRSGDLSVYWYQQSLDQGLQFLIQYYNGEERAKGNILERFSAQQFPDLHSELNLSSLELGDSALYFCASSYDRMATEAFFGQGTRLTVV.

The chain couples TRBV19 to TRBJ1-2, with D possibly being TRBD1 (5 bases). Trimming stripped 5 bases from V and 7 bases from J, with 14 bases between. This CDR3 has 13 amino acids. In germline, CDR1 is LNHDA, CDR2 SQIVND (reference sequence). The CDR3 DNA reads TGTGCCAGTAGTCCAGACAGCCGAGGTGGCTACACCTTC. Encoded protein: CASSPDSRGGYTF. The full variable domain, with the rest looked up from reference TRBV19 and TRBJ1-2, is DGGITQSPKYLFRKEGQNVTLSCEQNLNHDAMYWYRQDPGQGLRLIYYSQIVNDFQKGDIAEGYSVSREKKESFPLTVTSAQKNPTAFYLCASSPDSRGGYTFGSGTRLTVV.

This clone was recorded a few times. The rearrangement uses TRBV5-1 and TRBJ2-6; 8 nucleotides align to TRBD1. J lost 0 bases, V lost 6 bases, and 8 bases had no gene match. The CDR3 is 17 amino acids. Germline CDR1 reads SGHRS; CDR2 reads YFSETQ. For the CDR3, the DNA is TGCGCCAGCAACCCCGGACAGGGCGCCTCTGGGGCCAACGTCCTGACTTTC. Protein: CASNPGQGASGANVLTF.

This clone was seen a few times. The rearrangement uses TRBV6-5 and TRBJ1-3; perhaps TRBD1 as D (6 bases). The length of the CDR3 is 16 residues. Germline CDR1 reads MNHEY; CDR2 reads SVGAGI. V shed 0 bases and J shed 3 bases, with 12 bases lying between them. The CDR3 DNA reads TGTGCCAGCAGTTACTCAAACAGGGTGGTTGGAAACACCATATATTTT. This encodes CASSYSNRVVGNTIYF.

For the CDR3, the DNA is TGTGCCAGCAGTTTATTGGCGAGGGGGAATCAGCCCCAGCATTTT. Protein: CASSLLARGNQPQHF. The V and J genes are TRBV28 and TRBJ1-5; D is perhaps TRBD1 (6 bases). Germline V lookup: CDR1 MDHEN, CDR2 SYDVKM. Trimming shortened V by 1 base and J by 4 bases, and 11 bases separated the two germline ends. The CDR3 runs 15 residues.

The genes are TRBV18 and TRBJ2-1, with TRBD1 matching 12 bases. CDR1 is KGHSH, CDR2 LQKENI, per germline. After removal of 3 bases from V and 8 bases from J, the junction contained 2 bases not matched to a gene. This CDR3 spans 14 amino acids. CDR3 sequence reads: CASSPGTGGYEQFF. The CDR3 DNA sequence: TGTGCCAGCTCACCGGGGACAGGGGGCTATGAGCAGTTCTTC.

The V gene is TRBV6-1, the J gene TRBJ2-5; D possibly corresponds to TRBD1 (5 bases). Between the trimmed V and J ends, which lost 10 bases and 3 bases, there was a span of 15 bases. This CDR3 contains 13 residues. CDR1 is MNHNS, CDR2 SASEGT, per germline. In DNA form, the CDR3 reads TGTGCCACCAACACAGGTTCGAAAGAGACCCAGTACTTC. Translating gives CATNTGSKETQYF.

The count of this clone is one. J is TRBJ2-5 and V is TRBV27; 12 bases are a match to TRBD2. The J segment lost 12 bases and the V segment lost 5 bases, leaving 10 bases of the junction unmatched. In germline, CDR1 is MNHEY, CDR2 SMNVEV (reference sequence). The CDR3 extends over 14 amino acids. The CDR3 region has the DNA TGTGCCAGCAGTCCGGATACAGGACTAGCGGGGAAGTACTTC. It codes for CASSPDTGLAGKYF.

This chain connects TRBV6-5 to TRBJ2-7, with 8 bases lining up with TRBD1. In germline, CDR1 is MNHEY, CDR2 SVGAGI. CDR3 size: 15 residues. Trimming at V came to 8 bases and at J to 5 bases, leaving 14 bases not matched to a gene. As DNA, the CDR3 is TGTGCCAGCCAAACGACCCGGACAGGGTCGAACGAGCAGTACTTC. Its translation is CASQTTRTGSNEQYF.

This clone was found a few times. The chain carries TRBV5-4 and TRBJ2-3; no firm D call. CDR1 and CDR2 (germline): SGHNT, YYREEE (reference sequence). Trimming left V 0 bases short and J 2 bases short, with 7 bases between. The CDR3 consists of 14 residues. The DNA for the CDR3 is TGTGCCAGCAGCTTGGGGGCATACACAGATACGCAGTATTTT. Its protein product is CASSLGAYTDTQYF.

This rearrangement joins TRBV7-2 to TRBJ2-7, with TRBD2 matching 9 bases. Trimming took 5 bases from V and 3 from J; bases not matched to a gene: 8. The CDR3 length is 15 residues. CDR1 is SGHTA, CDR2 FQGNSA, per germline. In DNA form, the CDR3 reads TGTGCCAGCAGCATCCCGACTAGCGGCGTCTACGAGCAGTACTTC. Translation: CASSIPTSGVYEQYF.

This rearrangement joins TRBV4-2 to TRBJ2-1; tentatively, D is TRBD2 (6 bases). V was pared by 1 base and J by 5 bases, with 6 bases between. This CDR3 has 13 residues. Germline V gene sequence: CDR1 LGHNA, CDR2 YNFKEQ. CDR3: CASSQAGDNEQFF. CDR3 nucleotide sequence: TGTGCCAGCAGCCAAGCGGGGGACAATGAGCAGTTCTTC.

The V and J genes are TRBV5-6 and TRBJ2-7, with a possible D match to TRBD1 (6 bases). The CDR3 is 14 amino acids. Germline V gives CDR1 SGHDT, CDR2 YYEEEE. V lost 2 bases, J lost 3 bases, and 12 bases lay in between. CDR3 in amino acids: CASSLQQGNYEQYF. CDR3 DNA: TGTGCCAGCAGCTTACAGCAGGGGAACTACGAGCAGTACTTC.

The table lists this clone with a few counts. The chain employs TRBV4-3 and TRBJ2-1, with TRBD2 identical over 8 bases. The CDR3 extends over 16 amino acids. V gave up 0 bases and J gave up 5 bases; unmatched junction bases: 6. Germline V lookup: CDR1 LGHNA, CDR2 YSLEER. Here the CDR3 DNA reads TGCGCCAGCAGCCAAGAAACGGGAGGGCATCACAATGAGCAGTTCTTC. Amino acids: CASSQETGGHHNEQFF.

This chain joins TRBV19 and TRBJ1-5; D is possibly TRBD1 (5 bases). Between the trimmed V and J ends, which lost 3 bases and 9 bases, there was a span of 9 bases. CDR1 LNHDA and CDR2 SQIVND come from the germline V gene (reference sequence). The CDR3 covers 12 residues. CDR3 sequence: CASSMGLWPQHF. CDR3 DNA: TGTGCCAGTAGTATGGGGCTGTGGCCCCAGCATTTT.

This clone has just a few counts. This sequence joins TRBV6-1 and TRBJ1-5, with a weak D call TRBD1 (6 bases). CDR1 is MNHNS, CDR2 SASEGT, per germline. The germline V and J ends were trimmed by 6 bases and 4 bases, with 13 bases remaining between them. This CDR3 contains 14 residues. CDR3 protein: CASSEQGRNQPQHF. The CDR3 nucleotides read TGTGCCAGCAGCGAACAGGGCCGAAATCAGCCCCAGCATTTT.

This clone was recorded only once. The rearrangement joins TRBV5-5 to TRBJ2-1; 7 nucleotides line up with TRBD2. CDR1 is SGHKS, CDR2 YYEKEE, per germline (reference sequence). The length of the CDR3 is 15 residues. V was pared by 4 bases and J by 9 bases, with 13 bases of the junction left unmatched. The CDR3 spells CASSPLEGGRGEQFF. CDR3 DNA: TGTGCCAGCAGCCCACTGGAGGGAGGGCGAGGTGAGCAGTTCTTC.